These 4 T cell receptor beta chains originate from one sample sequenced in a study of CD8+ T cells in alopecia areata (dated by TCRdb to 2016 to 2019). The library was built by means of the immunoSEQ multiplex PCR assay. RNA was extracted from all samples and reverse transcribed into cDNA as template for TCR sequencing. In its TCRdb copy, this immuneACCESS table keeps in-frame sequences only and misses some clones. Where compared with another copy, unresolved V genes explain less than half of these, and the others have no known cause. Present in this sample are hundreds of thousands of clones, roughly three fifths of which were seen just once. The top ten clones comprise more than 1% of the sample. Interpreted using the paper, the treatment or condition label stands for: oral pan-JAK inhibitor, 5-10 mg twice daily. Sequencing used CD4+ T cells sorted from blood, obtained between weeks 43 and 45, from a patient treated with tofacitinib. All receptors derive from a human donor with alopecia areata.

This sequence joins TRBV9 and TRBJ1-1, with D possibly matching TRBD1 (6 bases). The V gene lost 7 bases and the J gene lost 6 bases, with 16 bases spanning the gap. This CDR3 region has 13 residues. Germline-derived CDR1 and CDR2 are SGDLS and YYNGEE. This CDR3 is CASRKEDRSEAFF. Written as DNA, the CDR3 is TGTGCCAGCCGCAAAGAAGACAGGTCTGAAGCTTTCTTT.

Details on this clone: Other DNA sequences in the sample encode the same CDR3. The DNA of the CDR3 is TGTGCCAGCAGGGGTCTAGCGGGGAACACAGATACGCAGTATTTT. It yields the protein CASRGLAGNTDTQYF. The chain combines TRBV27 with TRBJ2-3, with 9 bases that match TRBD2. The V gene's germline CDR1 is MNHEY and CDR2 SMNVEV (reference sequence). V trimming: 6 bases; J trimming: 2 bases; junction bases outside the gene matches: 6. The CDR3 extends over 15 amino acids.

This chain connects TRBV2 to TRBJ1-1; D might be TRBD1 (5 bases). Germline lookup yields CDR1 SNHLY and CDR2 FYNNEI. Trimming left V 3 bases short and J 6 bases short, with 17 bases between. The CDR3 is made up of 15 amino acids. This CDR3 is CASSDQGTSRSEAFF. The CDR3 bases are TGTGCCAGCAGTGACCAGGGCACGTCTCGGTCTGAAGCTTTCTTT.

This clone was seen a handful of times. This sequence joins TRBV7-2 and TRBJ2-7, with TRBD2 matching 11 bases. There are 16 residues in the CDR3. Germline assignment: CDR1 SGHTA and CDR2 FQGNSA. V lost 2 bases to trimming and J lost 1 base; unmatched junction nucleotides: 4. CDR3 loop: CASSLTSGGLSYEQYF. DNA for the CDR3: TGTGCCAGCAGCTTAACTAGCGGGGGATTATCCTACGAGCAGTACTTC.